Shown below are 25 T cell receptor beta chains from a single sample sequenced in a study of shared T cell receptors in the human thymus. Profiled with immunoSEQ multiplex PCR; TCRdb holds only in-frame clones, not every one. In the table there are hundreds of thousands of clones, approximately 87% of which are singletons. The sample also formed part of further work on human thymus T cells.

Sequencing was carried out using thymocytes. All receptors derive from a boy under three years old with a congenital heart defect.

The CDR3 DNA follows: TGTGCCATCAGTGAGTCGAGGATAGCGGGATACAATGAGCAGTTCTTC. Translation gives CAISESRIAGYNEQFF. The chain employs TRBV10-3 and TRBJ2-1, with TRBD2 matching over 8 bases. V lost 0 bases, J lost 4 bases, and 5 bases stayed unmatched. Germline V gene sequence: CDR1 ENHRY, CDR2 SYGVKD. The CDR3 has 16 amino acids.

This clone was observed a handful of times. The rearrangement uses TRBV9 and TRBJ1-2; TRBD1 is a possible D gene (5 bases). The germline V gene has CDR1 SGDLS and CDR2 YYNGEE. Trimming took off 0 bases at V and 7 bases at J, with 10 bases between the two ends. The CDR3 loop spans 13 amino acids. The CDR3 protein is CASSVGSGSGYTF. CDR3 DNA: TGTGCCAGCAGCGTAGGTTCAGGGTCTGGCTACACCTTC.

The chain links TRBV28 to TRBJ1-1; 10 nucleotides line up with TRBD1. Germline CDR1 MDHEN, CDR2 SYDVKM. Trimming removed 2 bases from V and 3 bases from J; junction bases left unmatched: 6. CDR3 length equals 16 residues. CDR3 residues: CASSLGDRGGDTEAFF. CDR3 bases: TGTGCCAGCAGTTTAGGGGACAGGGGTGGGGACACTGAAGCTTTCTTT.

The CDR3 protein is CASSVPGNTIYF. CDR3 in DNA: TGTGCCAGCTCTGTTCCTGGAAACACCATATATTTT. The rearrangement links TRBV6-5 to TRBJ1-3; D is unresolved. Trimming stripped 8 bases from V and 2 bases from J, with 7 bases between. Germline V gene sequence: CDR1 MNHEY, CDR2 SVGAGI. The CDR3 contains 12 residues.

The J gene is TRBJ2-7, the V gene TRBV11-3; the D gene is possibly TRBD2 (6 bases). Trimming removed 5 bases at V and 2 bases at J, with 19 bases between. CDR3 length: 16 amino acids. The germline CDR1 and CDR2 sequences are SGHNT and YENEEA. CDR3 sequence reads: CASSPPTRHPPYEQYF. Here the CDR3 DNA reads TGTGCCAGCAGCCCTCCGACTAGACATCCCCCCTACGAGCAGTACTTC.

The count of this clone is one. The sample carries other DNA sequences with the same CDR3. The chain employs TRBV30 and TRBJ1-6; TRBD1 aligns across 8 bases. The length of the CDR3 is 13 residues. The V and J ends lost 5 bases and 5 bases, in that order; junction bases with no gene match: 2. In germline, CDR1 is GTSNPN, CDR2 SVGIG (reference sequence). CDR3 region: CAWLDRDNSPLHF. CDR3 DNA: TGTGCCTGGTTGGACAGGGATAATTCACCCCTCCACTTT.

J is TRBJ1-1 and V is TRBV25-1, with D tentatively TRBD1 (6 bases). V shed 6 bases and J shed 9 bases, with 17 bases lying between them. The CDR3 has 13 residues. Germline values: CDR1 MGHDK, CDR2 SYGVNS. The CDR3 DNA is TGTGCCAGCAGGCCCCGGGACACCGGGAAAGCTTTCTTT. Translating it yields CASRPRDTGKAFF.

The CDR3 loop reads CASSRQKGNTEAFF. The CDR3 DNA sequence: TGTGCCAGCAGTAGACAGAAAGGGAACACTGAAGCTTTCTTT. V gene TRBV2 combines with J gene TRBJ1-1, with D possibly being TRBD1 (5 bases). The CDR3 is 14 residues long. The ends were cut back, 5 bases at V and 1 base at J, with 11 bases in the middle. The germline V gene has CDR1 SNHLY and CDR2 FYNNEI.

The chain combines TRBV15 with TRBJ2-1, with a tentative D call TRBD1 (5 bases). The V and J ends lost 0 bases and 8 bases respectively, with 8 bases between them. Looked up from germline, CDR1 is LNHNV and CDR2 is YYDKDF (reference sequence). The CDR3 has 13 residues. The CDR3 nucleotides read TGTGCCACCAGCAGAGATAGCAGGGATGAGCAGTTCTTC. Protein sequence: CATSRDSRDEQFF. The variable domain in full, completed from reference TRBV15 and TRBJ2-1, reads DAMVIQNPRYQVTQFGKPVTLSCSQTLNHNVMYWYQQKSSQAPKLLFHYYDKDFNNEADTPDNFQSRRPNTSFCFLDIRSPGLGDTAMYLCATSRDSRDEQFFGPGTRLTVL.

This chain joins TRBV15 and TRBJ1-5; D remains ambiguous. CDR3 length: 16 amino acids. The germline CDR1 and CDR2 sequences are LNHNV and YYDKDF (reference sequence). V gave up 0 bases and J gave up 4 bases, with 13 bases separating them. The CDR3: CATSRDTYEDNQPQHF. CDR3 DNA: TGTGCCACCAGCAGAGATACTTACGAGGATAATCAGCCCCAGCATTTT. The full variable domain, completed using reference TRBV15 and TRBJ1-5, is DAMVIQNPRYQVTQFGKPVTLSCSQTLNHNVMYWYQQKSSQAPKLLFHYYDKDFNNEADTPDNFQSRRPNTSFCFLDIRSPGLGDTAMYLCATSRDTYEDNQPQHFGDGTRLSIL.

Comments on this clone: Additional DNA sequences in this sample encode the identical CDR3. The CDR3 nucleotides read TGTGCCAGCAGTTCTGCCCGACAGGCTGCTTACGAGCAGTACTTC. Amino acid sequence: CASSSARQAAYEQYF. V is TRBV27 and J is TRBJ2-7; D is perhaps TRBD1 (6 bases). Trimming took 4 bases from V and 4 from J, leaving 17 bases between them. Germline CDR1 is MNHEY and CDR2 is SMNVEV (reference sequence). The CDR3 is 15 amino acids.

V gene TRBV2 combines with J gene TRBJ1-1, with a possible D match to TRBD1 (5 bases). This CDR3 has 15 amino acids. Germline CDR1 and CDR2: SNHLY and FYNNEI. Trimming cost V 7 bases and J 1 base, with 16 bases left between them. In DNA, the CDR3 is TGTGCCAGCAACTTTTCTGGGGCAGAGAACACTGAAGCTTTCTTT. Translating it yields CASNFSGAENTEAFF.

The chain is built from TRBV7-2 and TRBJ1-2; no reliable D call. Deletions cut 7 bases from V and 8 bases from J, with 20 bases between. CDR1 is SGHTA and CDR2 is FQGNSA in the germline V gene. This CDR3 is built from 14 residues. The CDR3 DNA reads TGTGCCAGCACCCCCCAGGTAAAGGTGGAAGGCTACACCTTC. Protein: CASTPQVKVEGYTF.

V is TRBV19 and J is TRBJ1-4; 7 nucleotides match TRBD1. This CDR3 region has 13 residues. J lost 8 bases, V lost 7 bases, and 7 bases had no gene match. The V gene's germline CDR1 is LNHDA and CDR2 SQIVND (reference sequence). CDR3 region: CASMGRQGEKLFF. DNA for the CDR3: TGTGCCAGTATGGGACGACAGGGCGAAAAACTGTTTTTT.

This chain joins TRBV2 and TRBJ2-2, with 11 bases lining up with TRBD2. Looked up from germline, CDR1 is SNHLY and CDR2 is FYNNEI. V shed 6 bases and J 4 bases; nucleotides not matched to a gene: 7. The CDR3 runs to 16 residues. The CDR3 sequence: CASSYLGLAGTGELFF. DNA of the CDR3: TGTGCCAGCAGCTATCTAGGACTAGCGGGCACCGGGGAGCTGTTTTTT.

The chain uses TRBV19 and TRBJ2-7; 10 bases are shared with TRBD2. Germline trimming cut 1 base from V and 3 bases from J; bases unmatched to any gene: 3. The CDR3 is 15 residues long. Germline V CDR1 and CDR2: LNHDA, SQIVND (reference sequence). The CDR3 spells CASSIAGTSDYEQYF. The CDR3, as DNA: TGTGCCAGTAGTATAGCAGGGACTAGCGACTACGAGCAGTACTTC. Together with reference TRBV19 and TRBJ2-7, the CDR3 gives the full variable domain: DGGITQSPKYLFRKEGQNVTLSCEQNLNHDAMYWYRQDPGQGLRLIYYSQIVNDFQKGDIAEGYSVSREKKESFPLTVTSAQKNPTAFYLCASSIAGTSDYEQYFGPGTRLTVT.

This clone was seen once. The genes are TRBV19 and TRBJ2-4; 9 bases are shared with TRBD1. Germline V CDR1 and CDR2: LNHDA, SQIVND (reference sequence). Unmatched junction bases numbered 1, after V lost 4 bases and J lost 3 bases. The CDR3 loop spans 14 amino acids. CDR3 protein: CASSRQGGKNIQYF. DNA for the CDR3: TGTGCCAGTAGTAGACAGGGGGGCAAAAACATTCAGTACTTC.

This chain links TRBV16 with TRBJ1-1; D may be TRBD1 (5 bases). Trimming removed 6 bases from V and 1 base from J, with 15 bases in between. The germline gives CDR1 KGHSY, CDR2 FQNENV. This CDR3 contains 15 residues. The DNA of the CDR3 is TGTGCCAGCAGTGGCGACAGTTGGACGAACACTGAAGCTTTCTTT. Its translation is CASSGDSWTNTEAFF.

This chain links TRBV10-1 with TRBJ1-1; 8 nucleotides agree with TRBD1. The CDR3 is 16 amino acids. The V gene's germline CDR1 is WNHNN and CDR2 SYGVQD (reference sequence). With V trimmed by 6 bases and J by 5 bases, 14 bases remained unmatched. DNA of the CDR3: TGCGCCAGCAGCGAACTACAACAGGGGGGCATAACTGAAGCTTTCTTT. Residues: CASSELQQGGITEAFF.

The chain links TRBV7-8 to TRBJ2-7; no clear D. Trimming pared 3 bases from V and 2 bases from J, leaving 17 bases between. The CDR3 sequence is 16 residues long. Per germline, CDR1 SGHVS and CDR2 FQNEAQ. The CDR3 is CASSFNLPDETYEQYF. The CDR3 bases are TGTGCCAGCAGCTTCAATCTTCCCGATGAGACCTACGAGCAGTACTTC.

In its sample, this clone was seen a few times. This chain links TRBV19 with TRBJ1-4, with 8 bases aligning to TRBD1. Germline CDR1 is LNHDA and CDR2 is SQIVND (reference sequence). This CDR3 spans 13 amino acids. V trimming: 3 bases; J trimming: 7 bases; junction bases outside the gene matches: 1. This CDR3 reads CASSIDRGEKLFF. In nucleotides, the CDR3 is TGTGCCAGTAGTATCGACAGGGGTGAAAAACTGTTTTTT.

CDR3: CASSEGGSAYEQYF. In DNA, the CDR3 is TGCGCCAGCAGTGAGGGTGGTAGCGCCTACGAGCAGTACTTC. This chain connects TRBV10-2 to TRBJ2-7; tentative D call: TRBD2 (5 bases). The V gene lost 2 bases and the J gene lost 2 bases, with 10 bases spanning the gap. There are 14 residues in the CDR3. The germline V gene encodes CDR1 WSHSY and CDR2 SAAADI.

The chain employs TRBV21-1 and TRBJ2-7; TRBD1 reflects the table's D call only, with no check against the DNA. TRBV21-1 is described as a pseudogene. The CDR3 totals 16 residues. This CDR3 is CASSKGCDTPAYEQYF. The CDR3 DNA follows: TGTGCCAGCAGCAAAGGTTGCGACACGCCAGCCTACGAGCAGTACTTC.

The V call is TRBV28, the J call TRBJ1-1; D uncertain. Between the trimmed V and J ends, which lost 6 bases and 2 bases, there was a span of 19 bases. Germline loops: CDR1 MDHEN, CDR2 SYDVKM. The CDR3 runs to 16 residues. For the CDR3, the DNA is TGTGCCAGCAGGCCGGCCAAGGACTTGAAAAACACTGAAGCTTTCTTT. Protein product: CASRPAKDLKNTEAFF.

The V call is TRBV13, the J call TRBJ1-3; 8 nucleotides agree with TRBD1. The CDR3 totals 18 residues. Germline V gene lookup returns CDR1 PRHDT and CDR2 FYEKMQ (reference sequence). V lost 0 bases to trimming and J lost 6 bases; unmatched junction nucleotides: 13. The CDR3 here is CASSLGSPTGEIENTIYF. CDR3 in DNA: TGTGCCAGCAGCTTAGGTTCCCCGACAGGGGAAATTGAAAACACCATATATTTT.